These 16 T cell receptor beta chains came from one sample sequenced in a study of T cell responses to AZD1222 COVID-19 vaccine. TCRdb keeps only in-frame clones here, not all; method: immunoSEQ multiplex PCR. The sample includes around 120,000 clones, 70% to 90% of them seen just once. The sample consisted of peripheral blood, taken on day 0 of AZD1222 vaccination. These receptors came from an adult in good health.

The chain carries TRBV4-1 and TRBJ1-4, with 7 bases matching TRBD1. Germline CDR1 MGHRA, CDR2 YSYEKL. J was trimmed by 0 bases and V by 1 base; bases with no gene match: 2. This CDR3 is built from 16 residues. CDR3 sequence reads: CASSQVGTATNEKLFF. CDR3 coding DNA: TGCGCCAGCAGCCAAGTGGGGACAGCAACTAATGAAAAACTGTTTTTT.

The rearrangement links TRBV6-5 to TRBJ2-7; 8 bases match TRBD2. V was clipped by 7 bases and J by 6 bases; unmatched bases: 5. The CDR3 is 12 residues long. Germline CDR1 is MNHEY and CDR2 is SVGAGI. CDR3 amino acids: CASTGLAGEQYF. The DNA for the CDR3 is TGTGCCAGCACCGGACTAGCAGGCGAGCAGTACTTC.

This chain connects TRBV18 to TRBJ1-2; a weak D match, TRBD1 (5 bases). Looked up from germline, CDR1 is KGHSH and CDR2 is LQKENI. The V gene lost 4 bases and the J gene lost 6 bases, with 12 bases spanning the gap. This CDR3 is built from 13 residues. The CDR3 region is CASSLGAPDGYTF. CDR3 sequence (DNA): TGTGCCAGCTCACTAGGGGCACCTGATGGCTACACCTTC.

The CDR3 reads CASSLDRGTNEKLFF. CDR3 in DNA: TGTGCCAGCTCGTTGGACAGGGGCACTAATGAAAAACTGTTTTTT. The chain couples TRBV18 to TRBJ1-4, with 9 bases lining up with TRBD1. CDR1 and CDR2 (germline): KGHSH, LQKENI. The CDR3 is 15 amino acids. V shed 6 bases, J shed 2 bases, and the junction held 4 bases outside the gene matches.

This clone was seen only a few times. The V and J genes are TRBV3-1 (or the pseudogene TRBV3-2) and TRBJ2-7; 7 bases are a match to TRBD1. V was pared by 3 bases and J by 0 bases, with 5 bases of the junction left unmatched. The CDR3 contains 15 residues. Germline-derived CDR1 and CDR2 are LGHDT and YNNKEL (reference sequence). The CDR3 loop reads CASSQNNRGSYEQYF. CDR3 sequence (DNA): TGTGCCAGCAGCCAGAATAACAGGGGCTCCTACGAGCAGTACTTC.

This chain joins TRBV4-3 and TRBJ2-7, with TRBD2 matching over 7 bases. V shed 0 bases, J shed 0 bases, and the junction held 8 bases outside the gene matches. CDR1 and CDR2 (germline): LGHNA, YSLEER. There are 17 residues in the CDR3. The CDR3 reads CASSQDRRGGSSYEQYF. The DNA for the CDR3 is TGCGCCAGCAGCCAAGATAGAAGGGGAGGGTCCTCCTACGAGCAGTACTTC.

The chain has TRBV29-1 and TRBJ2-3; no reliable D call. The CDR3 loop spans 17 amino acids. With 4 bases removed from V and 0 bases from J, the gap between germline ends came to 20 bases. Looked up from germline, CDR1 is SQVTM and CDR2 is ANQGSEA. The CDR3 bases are TGCAGCGTTGTACGGCAGACCCACGGTTGGAGCACAGATACGCAGTATTTT. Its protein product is CSVVRQTHGWSTDTQYF.

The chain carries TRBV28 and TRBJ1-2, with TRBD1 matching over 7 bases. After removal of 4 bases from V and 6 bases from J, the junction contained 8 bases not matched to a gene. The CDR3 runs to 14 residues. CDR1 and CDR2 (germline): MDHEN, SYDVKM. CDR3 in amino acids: CASSSGDRVNGYTF. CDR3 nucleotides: TGTGCCAGCAGTTCCGGCGACAGGGTCAATGGCTACACCTTC.

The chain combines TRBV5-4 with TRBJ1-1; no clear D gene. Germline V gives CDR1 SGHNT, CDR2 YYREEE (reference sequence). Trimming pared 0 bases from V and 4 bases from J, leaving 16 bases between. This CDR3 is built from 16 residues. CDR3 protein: CASSLETGVGGTEAFF. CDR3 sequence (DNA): TGTGCCAGCAGCTTGGAAACTGGGGTTGGCGGCACTGAAGCTTTCTTT. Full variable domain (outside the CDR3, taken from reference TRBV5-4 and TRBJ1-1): ETGVTQSPTHLIKTRGQQVTLRCSSQSGHNTVSWYQQALGQGPQFIFQYYREEENGRGNFPPRFSGLQFPNYSSELNVNALELDDSALYLCASSLETGVGGTEAFFGQGTRLTVV.

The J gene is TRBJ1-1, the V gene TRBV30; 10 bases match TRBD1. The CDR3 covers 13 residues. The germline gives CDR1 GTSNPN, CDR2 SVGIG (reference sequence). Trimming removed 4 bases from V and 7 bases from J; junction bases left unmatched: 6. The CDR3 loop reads CAWKGQGTFEAFF. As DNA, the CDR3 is TGTGCCTGGAAGGGACAGGGGACGTTTGAAGCTTTCTTT.

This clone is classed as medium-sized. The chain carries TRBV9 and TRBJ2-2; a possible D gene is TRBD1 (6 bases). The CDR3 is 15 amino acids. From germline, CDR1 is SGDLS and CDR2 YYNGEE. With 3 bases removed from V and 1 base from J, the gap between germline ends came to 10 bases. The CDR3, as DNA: TGTGCCAGCAGCGGGCAACAGGGGAACACCGGGGAGCTGTTTTTT. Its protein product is CASSGQQGNTGELFF.

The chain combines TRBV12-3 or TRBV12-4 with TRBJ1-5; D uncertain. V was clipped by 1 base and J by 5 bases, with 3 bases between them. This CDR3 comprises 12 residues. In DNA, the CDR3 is TGTGCCAGCAGTTTAGGGGATCAGCCCCAGCATTTT. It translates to CASSLGDQPQHF.

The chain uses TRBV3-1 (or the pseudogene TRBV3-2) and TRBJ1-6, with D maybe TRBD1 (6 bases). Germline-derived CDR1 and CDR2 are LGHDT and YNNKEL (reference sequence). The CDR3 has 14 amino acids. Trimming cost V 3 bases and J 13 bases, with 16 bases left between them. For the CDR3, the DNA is TGTGCCAGCAGCCAGTTACAGGGTATTGATCCCCTCCACTTT. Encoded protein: CASSQLQGIDPLHF.

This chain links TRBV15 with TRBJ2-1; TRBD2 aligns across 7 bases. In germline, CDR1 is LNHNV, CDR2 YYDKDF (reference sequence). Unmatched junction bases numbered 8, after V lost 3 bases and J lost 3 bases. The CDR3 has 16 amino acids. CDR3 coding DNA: TGTGCCACCAGCAGGGGCGGGGAGGGATTCTACAATGAGCAGTTCTTC. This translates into CATSRGGEGFYNEQFF.

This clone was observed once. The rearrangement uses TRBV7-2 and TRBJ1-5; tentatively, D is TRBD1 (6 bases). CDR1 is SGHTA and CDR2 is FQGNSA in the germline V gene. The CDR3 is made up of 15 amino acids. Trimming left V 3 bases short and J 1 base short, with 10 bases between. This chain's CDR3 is CASSFAGTSNQPQHF. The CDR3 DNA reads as TGTGCCAGCAGCTTCGCCGGGACAAGCAATCAGCCCCAGCATTTT.

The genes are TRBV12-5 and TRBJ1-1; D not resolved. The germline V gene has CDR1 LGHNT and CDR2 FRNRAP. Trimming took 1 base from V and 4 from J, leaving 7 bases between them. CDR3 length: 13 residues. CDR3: CASGLEGPTEAFF. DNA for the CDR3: TGTGCTAGTGGTTTGGAGGGTCCCACTGAAGCTTTCTTT.